These T cell receptor beta chains were read from a single sample in a study of vaccination and CD4 T cells after COVID-19. Their antigens remain unidentified. TCRdb ran MiXCR on the PCR reads and lists one entry per CDR3 protein. The sample shows a few thousand distinct CDR3 sequences, around 17% of them seen only once. Sequenced: CD4+ T cells from blood, cultured in vitro. These receptor sequences come from a human donor who had recovered from COVID-19. CDR3s include the opening cysteine and the closing phenylalanine or tryptophan. Each record gives: clone size, CDR3 length, V gene, J gene, D gene, CDR3 protein, CDR3 DNA. A D gene is named only where the DNA matches it firmly. Clone size is not always given. Where it is, it says once, few, many or a class for expanded clones.

size: .
length: 16
V: TRBV12-3/TRBV12-4
J: TRBJ1-6
D: .
CDR3: CASSSPVPGPNSPLHF
DNA: TGTGCCAGCAGTTCCCCGGTTCCGGGACCTAATTCACCCCTCCACTTT

size: .
length: 14
V: TRBV6-4
J: TRBJ2-7
D: .
CDR3: CALSPGPYSYEQYF
DNA: TGTGCCTTATCCCCGGGGCCCTACTCCTACGAGCAGTACTTC

size: medium-sized
length: 15
V: TRBV30
J: TRBJ1-6
D: .
CDR3: CAWSGDPRYNSPLHF
DNA: TGTGCCTGGAGTGGGGACCCGAGGTATAATTCACCCCTCCACTTT

size: medium-sized
length: 14
V: TRBV10-1
J: TRBJ2-3
D: .
CDR3: CASSEGEWTDTQYF
DNA: TGCGCCAGCAGTGAGGGGGAGTGGACAGATACGCAGTATTTT

size: medium-sized
length: 13
V: TRBV6-5
J: TRBJ1-5
D: .
CDR3: CASSYQQNQPQHF
DNA: TGTGCCAGCAGTTACCAACAGAATCAGCCCCAGCATTTT

size: few
length: 12
V: TRBV10-3
J: TRBJ2-7
D: .
CDR3: CAISSTGYEQYF
DNA: TGTGCCATCAGTTCTACGGGCTACGAGCAGTACTTC

size: .
length: 15
V: TRBV11-2
J: TRBJ1-4
D: TRBD1
CDR3: CASSLGQGRGEKLFF
DNA: TGTGCCAGCAGCTTAGGACAGGGAAGAGGTGAAAAACTGTTTTTT

size: .
length: 19
V: TRBV5-1
J: TRBJ2-3
D: TRBD2
CDR3: CASSLRGSGGALSTDTQYF
DNA: TGCGCCAGCAGCCTACGGGGTAGCGGGGGGGCTCTGAGCACAGATACGCAGTATTTT

size: .
length: 14
V: TRBV7-9
J: TRBJ2-5
D: TRBD1
CDR3: CASSLGQGSETQYF
DNA: TGTGCCAGCAGCCTAGGACAGGGGAGCGAGACCCAGTACTTC

size: medium-sized
length: 12
V: TRBV7-2
J: TRBJ2-7
D: .
CDR3: CASSLSSYEQYF
DNA: TGTGCCAGCAGCCTCAGCTCCTACGAGCAGTACTTC

size: medium-sized
length: 15
V: TRBV21-1
J: TRBJ1-2
D: .
CDR3: CASSKVGKVSYGYTF
DNA: TGTGCCAGCAGCAAAGTAGGGAAAGTCTCCTATGGCTACACCTTC

size: medium-sized
length: 16
V: TRBV7-2
J: TRBJ2-5
D: TRBD1
CDR3: CASLSQGQGNGETQYF
DNA: TGTGCCAGCTTATCGCAGGGACAGGGAAACGGAGAGACCCAGTACTTC

size: .
length: 15
V: TRBV12-5
J: TRBJ1-5
D: .
CDR3: CASGANGGSNQPQHF
DNA: TGTGCTAGTGGCGCAAACGGTGGGAGCAATCAGCCCCAGCATTTT

size: .
length: 14
V: TRBV7-9
J: TRBJ2-3
D: .
CDR3: CASSITGSPDTQYF
DNA: TGTGCCAGCAGCATTACGGGGTCACCAGATACGCAGTATTTT

size: .
length: 15
V: TRBV12-3/TRBV12-4
J: TRBJ2-7
D: TRBD1
CDR3: CASSLRTGGNYEQYF
DNA: TGTGCCAGCAGTCTTCGGACAGGGGGGAACTACGAGCAGTACTTC

size: .
length: 14
V: TRBV7-8
J: TRBJ1-4
D: TRBD1
CDR3: CASSSGTGDGELFF
DNA: TGTGCCAGCAGCTCAGGGACAGGGGACGGTGAACTGTTTTTT

size: few
length: 13
V: TRBV5-1
J: TRBJ1-2
D: .
CDR3: CASSLGGLEGYTF
DNA: TGCGCCAGCAGCTTGGGGGGTTTGGAAGGCTACACCTTC

size: .
length: 14
V: TRBV2
J: TRBJ1-6
D: .
CDR3: CASNHGGRNSPLHF
DNA: TGTGCCAGCAACCACGGGGGCCGGAATTCACCCCTCCACTTT

size: .
length: 16
V: TRBV9
J: TRBJ2-1
D: .
CDR3: CASSKRDTPSGHEQFF
DNA: TGTGCCAGCAGCAAACGGGACACCCCCTCGGGGCATGAGCAGTTCTTC

size: large
length: 11
V: TRBV6-1
J: TRBJ2-7
D: .
CDR3: CASSDSREQYF
DNA: TGTGCCAGCTCGGACAGTCGGGAGCAGTACTTC

size: medium-sized
length: 15
V: TRBV15
J: TRBJ1-1
D: .
CDR3: CATSRDWGGLTEAFF
DNA: TGTGCCACCAGCAGAGATTGGGGGGGGCTCACTGAAGCTTTCTTT

size: few
length: 15
V: TRBV30
J: TRBJ1-5
D: .
CDR3: CAWSLPGGTNQPQHF
DNA: TGTGCCTGGAGTCTCCCCGGGGGGACCAATCAGCCCCAGCATTTT

size: .
length: 15
V: TRBV7-2
J: TRBJ2-7
D: TRBD2
CDR3: CASSPRTSGGRVIYF
DNA: TGTGCCAGCAGCCCTCGGACTAGCGGGGGGCGAGTAATTTACTTC

size: few
length: 14
V: TRBV30
J: TRBJ2-7
D: TRBD1
CDR3: CAWRGGRSSYEQYF
DNA: TGTGCCTGGAGAGGGGGCAGGAGCTCCTACGAGCAGTACTTC

size: .
length: 15
V: TRBV5-1
J: TRBJ1-6
D: .
CDR3: CASSLETANNSPLHF
DNA: TGCGCCAGCAGCTTGGAGACAGCTAATAATTCACCCCTCCACTTT

size: few
length: 15
V: TRBV10-3
J: TRBJ2-3
D: TRBD2
CDR3: CATRLAGGITDTQYF
DNA: TGTGCCACCAGACTAGCGGGGGGCATTACAGATACGCAGTATTTT

size: .
length: 15
V: TRBV19
J: TRBJ2-7
D: .
CDR3: CASTSRAGVYYEQYF
DNA: TGTGCCAGTACCTCGCGGGCCGGAGTCTACTACGAGCAGTACTTC

size: medium-sized
length: 13
V: TRBV6-2/TRBV6-3
J: TRBJ1-1
D: TRBD1
CDR3: CASRPTGSTEAFF
DNA: TGTGCCAGCAGGCCGACAGGGAGCACTGAAGCTTTCTTT

size: .
length: 15
V: TRBV6-1
J: TRBJ1-2
D: .
CDR3: CASTRGQWAAYGYTF
DNA: TGTGCCAGCACCAGAGGACAGTGGGCCGCCTATGGCTACACCTTC

size: few
length: 17
V: TRBV9
J: TRBJ2-6
D: .
CDR3: CASSVDPGAIGANVLTF
DNA: TGTGCCAGCAGCGTAGACCCGGGGGCGATCGGGGCCAACGTCCTGACTTTC

size: .
length: 15
V: TRBV7-2
J: TRBJ2-2
D: TRBD1
CDR3: CASARDRAGTGELFF
DNA: TGTGCCAGCGCGCGAGACAGGGCGGGCACCGGGGAGCTGTTTTTT

size: .
length: 15
V: TRBV3-1
J: TRBJ1-1
D: .
CDR3: CASSQQRFKNTEAFF
DNA: TGTGCCAGCAGCCAACAGAGGTTCAAGAACACTGAAGCTTTCTTT

size: .
length: 14
V: TRBV5-1
J: TRBJ1-1
D: TRBD1
CDR3: CASASGTGGTEAFF
DNA: TGCGCCTCAGCATCCGGGACAGGGGGCACTGAAGCTTTCTTT

size: few
length: 14
V: TRBV6-1
J: TRBJ2-1
D: .
CDR3: CASTSTGANNEQFF
DNA: TGTGCCAGCACCTCGACCGGAGCTAACAATGAGCAGTTCTTC

size: few
length: 16
V: TRBV19
J: TRBJ1-1
D: .
CDR3: CASLRRTDAMNTEAFF
DNA: TGTGCCAGTCTGCGGCGGACAGACGCCATGAACACTGAAGCTTTCTTT

size: few
length: 15
V: TRBV7-3
J: TRBJ2-7
D: .
CDR3: CASSPSGAPTYEQYF
DNA: TGTGCCAGCAGCCCTTCCGGGGCTCCGACCTACGAGCAGTACTTC

size: .
length: 15
V: TRBV20-1
J: TRBJ2-7
D: TRBD1
CDR3: CSASGTGQGSYEQYF
DNA: TGCAGTGCTAGCGGCACCGGACAGGGCTCCTACGAGCAGTACTTC

size: .
length: 11
V: TRBV30
J: TRBJ2-1
D: .
CDR3: CAWSALNEQFF
DNA: TGTGCCTGGAGTGCTCTCAATGAGCAGTTCTTC

size: .
length: 13
V: TRBV2
J: TRBJ1-1
D: .
CDR3: CASSADSGTEAFF
DNA: TGTGCCAGCAGTGCGGATTCGGGGACTGAAGCTTTCTTT

size: .
length: 13
V: TRBV10-3
J: TRBJ1-3
D: .
CDR3: CAISETSRNTIYF
DNA: TGTGCCATCAGTGAAACGTCAAGAAACACCATATATTTT

size: few
length: 13
V: TRBV5-4
J: TRBJ2-5
D: .
CDR3: CASSPPRGETQYF
DNA: TGTGCCAGCAGCCCACCGAGGGGAGAGACCCAGTACTTC

size: medium-sized
length: 14
V: TRBV30
J: TRBJ1-1
D: TRBD1
CDR3: CASDRGRGNTEAFF
DNA: TGTGCCTCGGACAGGGGGCGCGGGAACACTGAAGCTTTCTTT